Reported below is one T cell receptor (beta chain). Its matching antigen is unknown. Germline V gene sequence: CDR1 WSHSY, CDR2 SAAADI. The CDR3 totals 14 residues. V was clipped by 9 bases and J by 4 bases, with 19 bases between them. The method was immunoSEQ multiplex PCR; TCRdb's version includes in-frame clones alone and lacks a portion of them. The top ten hold 2% to 2.5% of the sample, which has some 99,000 clones, around nine tenths seen once. The source of the sample is a study of cytomegalovirus exposure and HLA in healthy donors. Study-level points and caveats: About 150 TCR beta chains were listed as cytomegalovirus-associated.

The chain is built from TRBV10-2 and TRBJ2-7, with D possibly TRBD2 on 5 matching bases. The sequence derives from a woman younger than 35 in good health and CMV-seronegative. Sequencing was done on a sample of PBMCs. CDR3 DNA sequence: TGCGCCAGTTCAGTAGGAGGTAACCCTTACGAGCAGTACTTC. As protein: CASSVGGNPYEQYF.